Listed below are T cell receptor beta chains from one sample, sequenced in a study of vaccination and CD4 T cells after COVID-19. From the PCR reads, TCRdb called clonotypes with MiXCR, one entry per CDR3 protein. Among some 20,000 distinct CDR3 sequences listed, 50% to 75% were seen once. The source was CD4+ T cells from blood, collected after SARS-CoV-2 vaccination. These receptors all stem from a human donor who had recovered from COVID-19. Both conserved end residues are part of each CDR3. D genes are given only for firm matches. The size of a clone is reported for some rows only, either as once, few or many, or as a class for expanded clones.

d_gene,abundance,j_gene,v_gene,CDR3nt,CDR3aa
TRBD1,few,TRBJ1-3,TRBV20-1,TGCAGTGCCCGGACAGGGGGTTCTGGAAACACCATATATTTT,CSARTGGSGNTIYF
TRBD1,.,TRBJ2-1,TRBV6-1,TGTGCCAGTTCCCGGGACAGCGCCGTCCATGAGCAGTTCTTC,CASSRDSAVHEQFF
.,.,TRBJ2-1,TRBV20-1,TGCAGTGCTAGAGATCCCGGGGCTGGGATTGGGGATGAGCAGTTCTTC,CSARDPGAGIGDEQFF
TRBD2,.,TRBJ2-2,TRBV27,TGTGCCAGCAGTTTTCAGAGCGGGAGAGTCTACACCGGGGAGCTGTTTTTT,CASSFQSGRVYTGELFF
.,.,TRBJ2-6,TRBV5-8,TGTGCCAGCAGCTTGGAGGGTGGGGCCAACGTCCTGACTTTC,CASSLEGGANVLTF
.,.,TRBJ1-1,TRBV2,TGTGCCAGCACGGCCAGGGATTGGAACACTGAAGCTTTCTTT,CASTARDWNTEAFF
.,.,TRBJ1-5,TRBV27,TGTGCCAGCACCCGATGGAATGCTCAATATCAGCCCCAGCATTTT,CASTRWNAQYQPQHF
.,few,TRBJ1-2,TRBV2,TGTGCCAGCAGTGAAGCGCGGGTAGGGGACGACTATGGCTACACCTTC,CASSEARVGDDYGYTF
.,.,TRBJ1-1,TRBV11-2,TGTGCCAGCAGCTTAGATATCGGGGTCGGGACTGAAGCTTTCTTT,CASSLDIGVGTEAFF
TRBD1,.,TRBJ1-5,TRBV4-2,TGTGCCAGCAGCCTCCGGGAGGGGACAGGGGGTCAGCCCCAGCATTTT,CASSLREGTGGQPQHF
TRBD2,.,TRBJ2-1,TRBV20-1,TGCAGTGCCAGTACTAGCGGGAGCTACAATGAGCAGTTCTTC,CSASTSGSYNEQFF
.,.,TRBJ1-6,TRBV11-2,TGTGCCAGCAGCGGGAGAACACTGTATAATTCACCCCTCCACTTT,CASSGRTLYNSPLHF
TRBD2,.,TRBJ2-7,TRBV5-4,TGTGCCAGCAGCCCCTCTAGCGGGGGGATCTCCTACGAGCAGTACTTC,CASSPSSGGISYEQYF
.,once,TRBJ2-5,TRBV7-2,TGTGCCAGCAGCTTAATGAGGCTAGTGATTGAGACCCAGTACTTC,CASSLMRLVIETQYF
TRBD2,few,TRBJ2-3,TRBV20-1,TGCAGTGCTAGCCGAGCGGGAGAGGGAGATACGCAGTATTTT,CSASRAGEGDTQYF
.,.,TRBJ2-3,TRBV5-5,TGTGCCAGCAGCCCCTCAATCCTTGGAGGACGCCCCGAGAATACGCAGTATTTT,CASSPSILGGRPENTQYF